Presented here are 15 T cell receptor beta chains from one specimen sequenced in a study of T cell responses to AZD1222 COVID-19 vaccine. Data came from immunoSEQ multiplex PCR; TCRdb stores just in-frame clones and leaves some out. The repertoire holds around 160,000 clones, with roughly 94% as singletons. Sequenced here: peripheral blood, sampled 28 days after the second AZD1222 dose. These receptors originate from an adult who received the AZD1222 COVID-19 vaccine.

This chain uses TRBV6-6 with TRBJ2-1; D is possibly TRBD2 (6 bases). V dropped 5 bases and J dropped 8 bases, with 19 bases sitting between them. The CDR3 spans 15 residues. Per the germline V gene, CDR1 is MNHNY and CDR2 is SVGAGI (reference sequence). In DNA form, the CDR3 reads TGTGCCAGCAGTGATTGGGACTCGTCGTGGGATGAGCAGTTCTTC. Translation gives CASSDWDSSWDEQFF.

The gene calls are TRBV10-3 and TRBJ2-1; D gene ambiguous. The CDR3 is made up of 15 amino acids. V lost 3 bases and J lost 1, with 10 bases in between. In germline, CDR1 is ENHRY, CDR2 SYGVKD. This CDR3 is CAISEGRASYNEQFF. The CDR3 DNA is TGTGCCATCAGTGAAGGTAGGGCGTCCTACAATGAGCAGTTCTTC.

As DNA, the CDR3 is TGCGCCAGCAGCCAAGGCGATCTGACGGCGGGCTATGGCTACACCTTC. Its translation is CASSQGDLTAGYGYTF. V usage is TRBV4-1 and J usage is TRBJ1-2; no firm D call. CDR3 length: 16 residues. Germline V gene data show CDR1 as MGHRA and CDR2 as YSYEKL. Trimming removed 1 base from V and 4 bases from J, with 16 bases in between.

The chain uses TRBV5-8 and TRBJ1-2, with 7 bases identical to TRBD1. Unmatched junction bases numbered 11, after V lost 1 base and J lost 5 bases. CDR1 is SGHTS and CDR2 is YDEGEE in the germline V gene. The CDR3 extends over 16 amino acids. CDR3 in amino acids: CASSLNSGGQRYGYTF. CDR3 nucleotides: TGTGCCAGCAGCTTGAACTCAGGGGGGCAGCGGTATGGCTACACCTTC.

The CDR3 bases are TGTGCCAGCAGTACACCCCTCCTCGGTTCTGAAGCTTTCTTT. Translated: CASSTPLLGSEAFF. The chain employs TRBV13 and TRBJ1-1; D uncertain. Trimming shortened V by 6 bases and J by 6 bases, and 17 bases separated the two germline ends. The CDR3 sequence is 14 residues long. Looked up from germline, CDR1 is PRHDT and CDR2 is FYEKMQ (reference sequence).

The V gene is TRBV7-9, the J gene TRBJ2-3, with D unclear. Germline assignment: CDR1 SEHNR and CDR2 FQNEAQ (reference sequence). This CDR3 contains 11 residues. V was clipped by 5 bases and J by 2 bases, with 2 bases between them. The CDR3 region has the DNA TGTGCCAGCAGCACCACAGATACGCAGTATTTT. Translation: CASSTTDTQYF.

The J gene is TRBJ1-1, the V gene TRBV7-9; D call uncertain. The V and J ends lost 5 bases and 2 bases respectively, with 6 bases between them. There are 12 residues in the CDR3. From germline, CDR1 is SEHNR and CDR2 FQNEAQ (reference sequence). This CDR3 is CASSPQNTEAFF. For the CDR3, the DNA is TGTGCCAGCAGCCCACAAAACACTGAAGCTTTCTTT.

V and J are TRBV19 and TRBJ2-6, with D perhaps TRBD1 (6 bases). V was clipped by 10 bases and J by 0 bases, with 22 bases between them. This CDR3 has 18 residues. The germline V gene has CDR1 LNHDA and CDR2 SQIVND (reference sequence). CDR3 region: CATRESQGTPSGANVLTF. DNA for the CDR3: TGTGCCACCCGAGAGTCCCAGGGGACCCCCTCTGGGGCCAACGTCCTGACTTTC.

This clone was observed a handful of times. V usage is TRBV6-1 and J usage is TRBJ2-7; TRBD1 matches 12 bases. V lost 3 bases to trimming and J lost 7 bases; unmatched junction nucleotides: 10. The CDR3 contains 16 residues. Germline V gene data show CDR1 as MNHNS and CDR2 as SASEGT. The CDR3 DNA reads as TGTGCCAGCAGTGATGGTCCGGGACAGGGGGCCGGAGAGCAGTACTTC. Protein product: CASSDGPGQGAGEQYF.

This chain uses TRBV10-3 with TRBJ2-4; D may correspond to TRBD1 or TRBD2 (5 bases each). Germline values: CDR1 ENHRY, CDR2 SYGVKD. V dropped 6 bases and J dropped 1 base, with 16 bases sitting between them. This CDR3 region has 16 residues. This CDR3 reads CAISAGAELAKNIQYF. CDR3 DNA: TGTGCCATCAGCGCCGGGGCGGAGCTGGCCAAAAACATTCAGTACTTC.

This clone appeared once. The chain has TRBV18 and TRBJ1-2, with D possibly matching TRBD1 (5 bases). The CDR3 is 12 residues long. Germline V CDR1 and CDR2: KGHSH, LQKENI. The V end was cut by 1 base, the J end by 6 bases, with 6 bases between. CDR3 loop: CASSPRGNGYTF. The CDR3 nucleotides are TGTGCCAGCTCACCACGGGGGAATGGCTACACCTTC.

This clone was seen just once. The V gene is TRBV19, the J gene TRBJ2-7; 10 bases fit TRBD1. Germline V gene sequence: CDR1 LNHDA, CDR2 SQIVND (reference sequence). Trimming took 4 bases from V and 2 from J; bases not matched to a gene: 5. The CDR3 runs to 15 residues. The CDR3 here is CASSTRTGGAYEQYF. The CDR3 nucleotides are TGTGCCAGTAGTACCCGGACAGGGGGAGCCTACGAGCAGTACTTC. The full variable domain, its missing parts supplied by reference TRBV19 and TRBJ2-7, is DGGITQSPKYLFRKEGQNVTLSCEQNLNHDAMYWYRQDPGQGLRLIYYSQIVNDFQKGDIAEGYSVSREKKESFPLTVTSAQKNPTAFYLCASSTRTGGAYEQYFGPGTRLTVT.

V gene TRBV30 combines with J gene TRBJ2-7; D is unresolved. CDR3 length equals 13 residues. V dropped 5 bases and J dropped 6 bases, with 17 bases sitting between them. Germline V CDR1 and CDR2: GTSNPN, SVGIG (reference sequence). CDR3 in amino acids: CAWGFGPKGEQYF. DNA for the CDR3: TGTGCCTGGGGTTTCGGCCCGAAAGGCGAGCAGTACTTC. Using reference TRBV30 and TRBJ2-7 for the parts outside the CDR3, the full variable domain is SQTIHQWPATLVQPVGSPLSLECTVEGTSNPNLYWYRQAAGRGLQLLFYSVGIGQISSEVPQNLSASRPQDRQFILSSKKLLLSDSGFYLCAWGFGPKGEQYFGPGTRLTVT.

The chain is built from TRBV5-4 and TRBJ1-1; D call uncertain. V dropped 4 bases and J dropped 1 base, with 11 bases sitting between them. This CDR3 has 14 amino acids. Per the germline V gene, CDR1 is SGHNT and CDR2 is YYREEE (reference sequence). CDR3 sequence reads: CASSPSGGNTEAFF. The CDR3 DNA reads TGTGCCAGCAGCCCGAGTGGTGGGAACACTGAAGCTTTCTTT.

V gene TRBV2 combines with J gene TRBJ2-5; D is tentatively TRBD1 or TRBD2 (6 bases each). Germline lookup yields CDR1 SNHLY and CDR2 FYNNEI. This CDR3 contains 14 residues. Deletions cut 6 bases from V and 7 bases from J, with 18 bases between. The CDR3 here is CASSEPRLGGTQYF. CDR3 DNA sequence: TGTGCCAGCAGCGAACCTAGACTAGGGGGGACCCAGTACTTC.